The T cell receptor beta chain described here comes from a study of blood T cell repertoires in COVID-19. Repertoires were generated with immunoSEQ multiplex PCR, while TCRdb's copy carries only in-frame clones and drops some. The sample includes about 28,000 clones, over 75% of them seen just once. Looked up from germline, CDR1 is GTSNPN and CDR2 is SVGIG (reference sequence). There are 16 residues in the CDR3. V shed 3 bases, J shed 2 bases, and the junction held 7 bases outside the gene matches. This clone was counted a few times. The chain recombines TRBV30 with TRBJ1-5; 10 bases map to TRBD1. The source is a man between 65 and 79 years old with active COVID-19. The material sequenced was peripheral blood. CDR3 coding DNA: TGTGCCTGGAGAAGCCCCGGGACAGGGGGCAATCAGCCCCAGCATTTT. Amino acid sequence: CAWRSPGTGGNQPQHF.